The next 24 T cell receptor beta chains were all read from a single sample in a study of blood T cell repertoires in COVID-19. Clones were sequenced by immunoSEQ multiplex PCR, and TCRdb holds only the in-frame ones, with some missing. The profile shows about 53,000 clones, around 86% of them singletons. Source material: peripheral blood. The receptors here all came from a man older than 75 with acute or convalescent COVID-19.

The CDR3: CSVAQGYTEAFF. The CDR3 coding sequence is TGCAGCGTTGCCCAGGGGTACACTGAAGCTTTCTTT. This chain connects TRBV29-1 to TRBJ1-1; a possible D gene is TRBD1 (6 bases). CDR3 length: 12 residues. V lost 4 bases, J lost 3 bases, and 9 bases lay in between. In germline, CDR1 is SQVTM, CDR2 ANQGSEA.

In this sample, this clone turned up once. V usage is TRBV19 and J usage is TRBJ1-5; TRBD1 matches 7 bases. This CDR3 has 13 amino acids. The V gene end was trimmed by 4 bases and the J gene end by 7 bases; junction bases not matched to a gene: 4. The germline gives CDR1 LNHDA, CDR2 SQIVND (reference sequence). The CDR3 region has the DNA TGTGCCAGTAGTACCCGGACAGGACAGCCCCAGCATTTT. This sequence encodes CASSTRTGQPQHF.

The J gene is TRBJ1-5, the V gene TRBV6-5, with 8 bases aligning to TRBD1. The trim removed 5 bases at V and 4 bases at J, leaving 4 bases unmatched. Germline V gene data show CDR1 as MNHEY and CDR2 as SVGAGI. The CDR3 runs to 14 residues. The CDR3 DNA reads as TGTGCCAGCAGTAGACAGGGGCGGAATCAGCCCCAGCATTTT. It encodes CASSRQGRNQPQHF.

This clone was found once. This chain connects TRBV18 to TRBJ2-5; 10 bases align to TRBD2. The CDR3 loop spans 15 amino acids. CDR1 KGHSH and CDR2 LQKENI come from the germline V gene. V shed 1 base, J shed 5 bases, and the junction held 4 bases outside the gene matches. CDR3 protein: CASSPQSGGAETQYF. CDR3 DNA: TGTGCCAGCTCACCACAGAGCGGGGGGGCGGAGACCCAGTACTTC.

By sample share, this clone is medium-sized (0.01 to 0.1%). The chain uses TRBV6-5 and TRBJ2-7; D uncertain. Germline lookup yields CDR1 MNHEY and CDR2 SVGAGI. The CDR3 has 10 amino acids. The V end was cut by 10 bases, the J end by 2 bases, with 6 bases between. The CDR3 coding sequence is TGTGCCACAGATCCCTACGAGCAGTACTTC. Its translation is CATDPYEQYF.

The chain links TRBV11-3 to TRBJ2-2; 7 nucleotides match TRBD1. V shed 5 bases and J 0 bases; nucleotides not matched to a gene: 3. The CDR3 runs 15 residues. Germline V gene data show CDR1 as SGHNT and CDR2 as YENEEA. The CDR3 region has the DNA TGTGCCAGCAGCGGGGGACAGTCGAACACCGGGGAGCTGTTTTTT. Its protein is CASSGGQSNTGELFF.

This chain connects TRBV5-4 to TRBJ2-6, with 7 bases that match TRBD1. CDR1 is SGHNT and CDR2 is YYREEE in the germline V gene (reference sequence). This CDR3 contains 15 residues. Trimming took 4 bases from V and 2 from J; bases not matched to a gene: 3. The CDR3 region has the DNA TGTGCCAGCAGCGTCACAGGGGCTGGGGCCAACGTCCTGACTTTC. This sequence encodes CASSVTGAGANVLTF.

V is TRBV9 and J is TRBJ2-3; 8 bases align to TRBD2. Germline CDR1 is SGDLS and CDR2 is YYNGEE. The CDR3 runs 15 residues. V trimming: 1 base; J trimming: 3 bases; junction bases outside the gene matches: 4. The CDR3 loop is CASSVRAGGTDTQYF. In nucleotides, the CDR3 is TGTGCCAGCAGCGTAAGGGCGGGGGGAACAGATACGCAGTATTTT.

The chain links TRBV9 to TRBJ2-5, with 8 bases lining up with TRBD2. The CDR3 is made up of 18 amino acids. The V gene end was trimmed by 5 bases and the J gene end by 5 bases; junction bases not matched to a gene: 20. CDR1 and CDR2 (germline): SGDLS, YYNGEE. The CDR3 sequence is CASRAGDRAGALVETQYF. CDR3 in DNA: TGTGCCAGCAGAGCAGGCGACCGAGCGGGGGCGTTGGTTGAGACCCAGTACTTC.

This clone was recorded once. The rearrangement links TRBV5-1 to TRBJ2-3; the D gene is possibly TRBD1 (6 bases). Trimming left V 4 bases short and J 2 bases short, with 11 bases between. Germline lookup yields CDR1 SGHRS and CDR2 YFSETQ. The CDR3 covers 14 residues. The CDR3 DNA is TGCGCCAGCAGCCCCCGGGACAACACAGATACGCAGTATTTT. Translated: CASSPRDNTDTQYF.

The chain has TRBV7-2 and TRBJ1-6, with 7 bases aligning to TRBD1. CDR3 length: 15 amino acids. Germline V gives CDR1 SGHTA, CDR2 FQGNSA. Trimming cost V 5 bases and J 9 bases; bases outside gene matches: 10. The CDR3 DNA follows: TGTGCCAGCAGCCCCAAGACAGGGATCGGTTCACCCCTCCACTTT. It is translated as CASSPKTGIGSPLHF.

The chain couples TRBV9 to TRBJ2-7; 15 bases agree with TRBD2. Germline values: CDR1 SGDLS, CDR2 YYNGEE. V lost 4 bases, J lost 4 bases, and 6 bases stayed unmatched. This CDR3 spans 16 amino acids. The CDR3 sequence is CASSKGLAGGVYEQYF. The CDR3 DNA sequence: TGTGCCAGCAGCAAGGGACTAGCGGGGGGTGTGTACGAGCAGTACTTC.

J is TRBJ1-2 and V is TRBV7-8; 10 positions match TRBD1. Germline-derived CDR1 and CDR2 are SGHVS and FQNEAQ. The CDR3 runs to 16 residues. The junction had 5 bases not matched to a gene; V was cut back by 4 bases and J by 0 bases. The CDR3 reads CASSSFDRGPNYGYTF. The CDR3, as DNA: TGTGCCAGCAGCTCCTTTGACAGGGGGCCTAACTATGGCTACACCTTC.

The V call is TRBV7-9, the J call TRBJ1-6, with 7 bases lining up with TRBD1. The ends lost 4 bases at V and 7 bases at J; junction bases unmatched: 16. Germline CDR1 reads SEHNR; CDR2 reads FQNEAQ (reference sequence). The CDR3 is 18 residues long. The DNA for the CDR3 is TGTGCCAGCAGCTCGTTGACAGGGCCAAACGGAGCAAATTCACCCCTCCACTTT. It yields the protein CASSSLTGPNGANSPLHF.

This clone was recorded a few times. The rearrangement uses TRBV2 and TRBJ2-7; TRBD2 is a possible D gene (6 bases). In germline, CDR1 is SNHLY, CDR2 FYNNEI. Trimming stripped 5 bases from V and 5 bases from J, with 10 bases between. The CDR3 length is 12 residues. CDR3 amino acids: CASSPRGDEQYF. The CDR3 DNA sequence: TGTGCCAGCAGTCCCCGCGGGGACGAGCAGTACTTC.

The chain is built from TRBV20-1 and TRBJ2-1, with 7 bases that match TRBD1. The CDR3 length is 15 residues. Trimming at V came to 3 bases and at J to 0 bases, leaving 5 bases not matched to a gene. The germline CDR1 and CDR2 sequences are DFQATT and SNEGSKA (reference sequence). CDR3 in amino acids: CSASGHRGSYNEQFF. As DNA, the CDR3 is TGCAGTGCTAGTGGGCACAGGGGCTCCTACAATGAGCAGTTCTTC.

This clone has a single count. The V call is TRBV13, the J call TRBJ1-1; D is unclear. Trimming took off 0 bases at V and 5 bases at J, with 16 bases between the two ends. This CDR3 has 16 amino acids. The V gene's germline CDR1 is PRHDT and CDR2 FYEKMQ (reference sequence). CDR3 residues: CASSLGLGGLWTEAFF. As DNA, the CDR3 is TGTGCCAGCAGCTTAGGCCTGGGAGGCTTGTGGACTGAAGCTTTCTTT.

This clone has only one observation. The CDR3 loop is CASTGVRETQYF. As DNA, the CDR3 is TGTGCCAGCACAGGGGTTCGTGAGACCCAGTACTTC. This chain joins TRBV6-5 and TRBJ2-5, with D perhaps TRBD1 (6 bases). The germline V and J ends were trimmed by 7 bases and 5 bases, with 11 bases remaining between them. In germline, CDR1 is MNHEY, CDR2 SVGAGI. This CDR3 contains 12 residues.

J is TRBJ2-2 and V is TRBV5-1; D is perhaps TRBD1 (6 bases). The ends were cut back, 0 bases at V and 1 base at J, with 7 bases in the middle. The CDR3 has 15 residues. Germline V gene data show CDR1 as SGHRS and CDR2 as YFSETQ. The CDR3 coding sequence is TGCGCCAGCAGCTTGGTGACAGGGAACACCGGGGAGCTGTTTTTT. Translation: CASSLVTGNTGELFF.

This rearrangement joins TRBV18 to TRBJ2-5, with D perhaps matching TRBD2 (7 bases). This CDR3 has 15 amino acids. CDR1 and CDR2 (germline): KGHSH, LQKENI. Between the trimmed V and J ends, which lost 6 bases and 5 bases, there was a span of 19 bases. CDR3 DNA: TGTGCCAGCTCCCTATCGACCCGGGGGGCTGAGACCCAGTACTTC. Translated, it gives CASSLSTRGAETQYF.

V and J are TRBV5-5 and TRBJ1-5; D is uncertain. Trimming stripped 0 bases from V and 2 bases from J, with 9 bases between. CDR3 length: 15 residues. Germline V gene lookup returns CDR1 SGHKS and CDR2 YYEKEE (reference sequence). The CDR3 DNA reads as TGTGCCAGCAGCTTGGCCGATGCGGGCAATCAGCCCCAGCATTTT. It specifies CASSLADAGNQPQHF.

The rearrangement uses TRBV18 and TRBJ1-4; D is uncertain. Trimming cost V 1 base and J 1 base, with 10 bases left between them. In germline, CDR1 is KGHSH, CDR2 LQKENI. This CDR3 is built from 16 residues. As DNA, the CDR3 is TGTGCCAGCTCACCACATCCGGTTGGAACTAATGAAAAACTGTTTTTT. Encoded protein: CASSPHPVGTNEKLFF.

This chain joins TRBV11-3 and TRBJ2-5; D might be TRBD1 (5 bases). Trimming removed 0 bases at V and 3 bases at J, with 8 bases between. The CDR3 consists of 14 residues. Germline-derived CDR1 and CDR2 are SGHNT and YENEEA. CDR3 nucleotide sequence: TGTGCCAGCAGCTTAGACGGACACAAAGAGACCCAGTACTTC. Translation gives CASSLDGHKETQYF. Full variable domain (missing parts from reference TRBV11-3 and TRBJ2-5): EAGVVQSPRYKIIEKKQPVAFWCNPISGHNTLYWYLQNLGQGPELLIRYENEEAVDDSQLPKDRFSAERLKGVDSTLKIQPAELGDSAVYLCASSLDGHKETQYFGPGTRLLVL.

The chain recombines TRBV6-1 with TRBJ2-4; tentatively, D is TRBD1 (7 bases). Germline V lookup: CDR1 MNHNS, CDR2 SASEGT. This CDR3 is built from 16 residues. The V gene lost 2 bases and the J gene lost 2 bases, with 13 bases spanning the gap. The CDR3 coding sequence is TGTGCCAGCAGTGAAAGGACAGGCGGGACCAAAAACATTCAGTACTTC. Translated, it gives CASSERTGGTKNIQYF.